The 25 T cell receptor beta chains in this list originate from one sample, sequenced in a study of T cell responses to AZD1222 COVID-19 vaccine. Data came from immunoSEQ multiplex PCR; TCRdb stores just in-frame clones and leaves some out. The sample consists of some 110,000 clones, about 86% of them appearing once. The material sequenced was peripheral blood, taken 28 days after the second AZD1222 dose. The source of these receptors is an adult who received the AZD1222 COVID-19 vaccine.

This clone has only a few counts. The genes are TRBV7-2 and TRBJ2-1; unclear D gene. The CDR3 contains 13 residues. The germline V gene has CDR1 SGHTA and CDR2 FQGNSA. Trimming pared 4 bases from V and 3 bases from J, leaving 7 bases between. CDR3 sequence reads: CASSSPGYNEQFF. CDR3 in DNA: TGTGCCAGCAGCTCCCCAGGCTACAATGAGCAGTTCTTC.

This clone was seen just once. This chain uses TRBV7-8 with TRBJ1-1; no clear D. Trimming shortened V by 5 bases and J by 2 bases, and 15 bases separated the two germline ends. CDR1 and CDR2 (germline): SGHVS, FQNEAQ. The CDR3 contains 15 residues. The CDR3, as DNA: TGTGCCAGCAGCAACTCTATGGGAGCAAACACTGAAGCTTTCTTT. Protein: CASSNSMGANTEAFF.

The J gene is TRBJ1-4, the V gene TRBV29-1; 7 positions match TRBD1. This CDR3 region has 15 residues. Germline V CDR1 and CDR2: SQVTM, ANQGSEA. V trimming: 6 bases; J trimming: 5 bases; junction bases outside the gene matches: 12. CDR3 sequence: CSVSGGVTGNEKLFF. For the CDR3, the DNA is TGCAGCGTCTCAGGGGGGGTTACAGGAAATGAAAAACTGTTTTTT. The entire variable domain, with the rest obtained from reference TRBV29-1 and TRBJ1-4, is as follows: SAVISQKPSRDICQRGTSLTIQCQVDSQVTMMFWYRQQPGQSLTLIATANQGSEATYESGFVIDKFPISRPNLTFSTLTVSNMSPEDSSIYLCSVSGGVTGNEKLFFGSGTQLSVL.

This clone was counted between two and nine times. The rearrangement joins TRBV9 to TRBJ1-1; 7 bases line up with TRBD1. After removal of 4 bases from V and 6 bases from J, the junction contained 12 bases not matched to a gene. CDR1 is SGDLS and CDR2 is YYNGEE in the germline V gene. The CDR3 is 15 residues long. The CDR3 nucleotides are TGTGCCAGCAGCCCCCTCGCAGGGGGGATGTCTGAAGCTTTCTTT. The encoded protein is CASSPLAGGMSEAFF.

The chain joins TRBV5-8 to TRBJ1-2; 12 nucleotides align to TRBD1. V trimming: 3 bases; J trimming: 4 bases; junction bases outside the gene matches: 7. This CDR3 spans 16 amino acids. Germline V gene data show CDR1 as SGHTS and CDR2 as YDEGEE. The CDR3 nucleotides are TGTGCCAGCAGCTCCGGGACAGGGGGCATCATCTATGGCTACACCTTC. This codes for CASSSGTGGIIYGYTF.

The rearrangement uses TRBV21-1 and TRBJ2-7; the table's TRBD1 call for D was not verified on the DNA. TRBV21-1 is designated a pseudogene. CDR3 length equals 14 residues. For the CDR3, the DNA is TGTGCCAGCGCGGACAGGGGGCGCTTCTACGAGCAGTACTTC. Translated, it gives CASADRGRFYEQYF.

This sequence joins TRBV5-1 and TRBJ1-1; no clear D gene. CDR3 length: 14 amino acids. Germline CDR1 is SGHRS and CDR2 is YFSETQ. V lost 4 bases, J lost 3 bases, and 13 bases lay in between. This CDR3 reads CASSADGVDTEAFF. The CDR3 bases are TGCGCCAGCAGCGCAGACGGGGTAGACACTGAAGCTTTCTTT.

This clone has just a few counts. V usage is TRBV19 and J usage is TRBJ1-4; the match to TRBD1 covers 9 bases. V lost 5 bases and J lost 8; bases outside the gene matches: 9. The germline V gene encodes CDR1 LNHDA and CDR2 SQIVND (reference sequence). The CDR3 runs 15 residues. The CDR3 here is CASSLGQGMEEKLFF. The CDR3 region has the DNA TGTGCCAGTAGTTTGGGACAGGGAATGGAAGAAAAACTGTTTTTT.

The chain is built from TRBV28 and TRBJ2-2; D unclear. CDR1 is MDHEN, CDR2 SYDVKM, per germline. Trimming shortened V by 6 bases and J by 0 bases, and 2 bases separated the two germline ends. The CDR3 sequence is 12 residues long. This CDR3 is CASRTNTGELFF. CDR3 sequence (DNA): TGTGCCAGCAGGACGAACACCGGGGAGCTGTTTTTT.

The CDR3: CASSPDRAPDEQFF. The DNA of the CDR3 is TGTGCCAGCAGTCCCGACAGGGCCCCCGATGAGCAGTTCTTC. The chain uses TRBV5-4 and TRBJ2-1; 7 bases are shared with TRBD1. The CDR3 spans 14 residues. V gave up 5 bases and J gave up 8 bases; unmatched junction bases: 10. The germline V gene encodes CDR1 SGHNT and CDR2 YYREEE (reference sequence). Supplemented by reference TRBV5-4 and TRBJ2-1, the full variable domain reads ETGVTQSPTHLIKTRGQQVTLRCSSQSGHNTVSWYQQALGQGPQFIFQYYREEENGRGNFPPRFSGLQFPNYSSELNVNALELDDSALYLCASSPDRAPDEQFFGPGTRLTVL.

V and J are TRBV6-1 and TRBJ1-5; no clear D gene. This CDR3 has 14 residues. V was trimmed by 1 base and J by 1 base, leaving 5 bases between them. Germline loops: CDR1 MNHNS, CDR2 SASEGT. The CDR3: CASSEVASNQPQHF. CDR3 DNA sequence: TGTGCCAGCAGTGAAGTAGCCAGCAATCAGCCCCAGCATTTT.

As regards this clone: This CDR3 is also generated by other DNA sequences in the sample. V usage is TRBV6-5 and J usage is TRBJ2-5; no clear D. The CDR3 is 11 amino acids. Trimming removed 8 bases at V and 1 base at J, with 5 bases between. CDR1 and CDR2 from the germline V gene are MNHEY and SVGAGI. The CDR3 is CASSGQETQYF. In nucleotides, the CDR3 is TGTGCCAGCTCGGGCCAAGAGACCCAGTACTTC.

The V and J genes are TRBV24-1 and TRBJ2-1, with D possibly TRBD1 on 6 matching bases. V shed 2 bases and J shed 4 bases, with 17 bases lying between them. The CDR3 runs to 17 residues. CDR1 KGHDR and CDR2 SFDVKD come from the germline V gene. The CDR3 nucleotides read TGTGCCACCAGTGATTCCGGGACACGGACGTCATACAATGAGCAGTTCTTC. As protein: CATSDSGTRTSYNEQFF.

The V gene is TRBV5-8, the J gene TRBJ1-6; possible D gene TRBD1, 6 bases. The germline V gene has CDR1 SGHTS and CDR2 YDEGEE. Trimming shortened V by 4 bases and J by 9 bases, and 29 bases separated the two germline ends. CDR3 size: 19 residues. CDR3 sequence: CASSVPRNRVRVLGSPLHF. The CDR3 coding sequence is TGTGCCAGCAGCGTGCCGAGAAACAGGGTTCGGGTATTGGGTTCACCCCTCCACTTT.

In this sample, this clone turned up once. V usage is TRBV10-3 and J usage is TRBJ2-1, with 8 bases that match TRBD2. Losses at the gene ends were 5 bases for V and 7 bases for J; bases not matched to a gene: 4. There are 13 residues in the CDR3. CDR1 ENHRY and CDR2 SYGVKD come from the germline V gene. The CDR3 is CAISLGGGNEQFF. The CDR3 coding sequence is TGTGCCATCAGTTTGGGCGGGGGGAATGAGCAGTTCTTC.

This rearrangement joins TRBV28 to TRBJ2-4; 8 nucleotides align to TRBD2. Unmatched junction bases numbered 13, after V lost 6 bases and J lost 3 bases. Germline CDR1 MDHEN, CDR2 SYDVKM. The CDR3 consists of 17 residues. Here the CDR3 DNA reads TGTGCCAGCAGGCCCAGTCGCGCGGGGGGTGGCAAAAACATTCAGTACTTC. It codes for CASRPSRAGGGKNIQYF.

The rearrangement uses TRBV4-2 and TRBJ2-1, with 8 bases identical to TRBD1. This CDR3 region has 16 residues. J was trimmed by 2 bases and V by 4 bases; bases with no gene match: 7. CDR1 LGHNA and CDR2 YNFKEQ come from the germline V gene. The CDR3 region is CASSPQGVRTYNEQFF. The CDR3 DNA sequence: TGTGCCAGCAGCCCACAGGGGGTACGGACCTACAATGAGCAGTTCTTC.

The rearrangement joins TRBV7-2 to TRBJ2-2; D perhaps matches TRBD2 (6 bases). The CDR3 has 16 residues. The germline V gene encodes CDR1 SGHTA and CDR2 FQGNSA. Deletions cut 5 bases from V and 4 bases from J, with 17 bases between. For the CDR3, the DNA is TGTGCCAGCAGCGTGACGGGACTTCTCATCACCGGGGAGCTGTTTTTT. Protein: CASSVTGLLITGELFF.

The rearrangement links TRBV24-1 to TRBJ2-3, with D perhaps TRBD1 or TRBD2 (5 bases each). This CDR3 region has 19 residues. In germline, CDR1 is KGHDR, CDR2 SFDVKD. Trimming cost V 4 bases and J 3 bases, with 25 bases left between them. The CDR3 DNA reads TGTGCCACCAGTGACCCGGGACCCTCAGCCTCAACCAGGACAGATACGCAGTATTTT. Its protein is CATSDPGPSASTRTDTQYF.

The rearrangement uses TRBV9 and TRBJ1-1, with TRBD1 identical over 8 bases. V shed 6 bases, J shed 2 bases, and the junction held 18 bases outside the gene matches. Germline V gives CDR1 SGDLS, CDR2 YYNGEE. This CDR3 contains 18 residues. CDR3 region: CASTHFAGQGQANTEAFF. The CDR3 region has the DNA TGTGCCAGCACCCACTTCGCTGGGCAGGGACAGGCCAACACTGAAGCTTTCTTT.

The J gene is TRBJ1-2, the V gene TRBV5-1; 12 bases map to TRBD1. Per germline, CDR1 SGHRS and CDR2 YFSETQ. There are 16 residues in the CDR3. V was clipped by 4 bases and J by 5 bases; unmatched bases: 9. The CDR3 nucleotides are TGCGCCAGCAGCGTGGGACAGGGGGCGCACGGATATGGCTACACCTTC. It specifies CASSVGQGAHGYGYTF.

The chain uses TRBV5-1 and TRBJ2-5; D is unclear. The germline CDR1 and CDR2 sequences are SGHRS and YFSETQ. The CDR3 length is 12 residues. V lost 1 base to trimming and J lost 5 bases, with 6 bases between them. The CDR3 nucleotides are TGCGCCAGCAGCTTGCGGAGCGAGACCCAGTACTTC. Protein: CASSLRSETQYF.

The chain recombines TRBV2 with TRBJ2-7, with a tentative D call TRBD1 (6 bases). V lost 7 bases to trimming and J lost 7 bases, with 20 bases between them. CDR3 length: 14 residues. Germline V gives CDR1 SNHLY, CDR2 FYNNEI. The DNA for the CDR3 is TGTGCCAGCATCAACAGGGATGGTTTGAGGGAGCAGTACTTC. Its protein is CASINRDGLREQYF. Combining the CDR3 with reference TRBV2 and TRBJ2-7 gives the whole variable domain EPEVTQTPSHQVTQMGQEVILRCVPISNHLYFYWYRQILGQKVEFLVSFYNNEISEKSEIFDDQFSVERPDGSNFTLKIRSTKLEDSAMYFCASINRDGLREQYFGPGTRLTVT.

In its sample, this clone was seen a few times. The chain links TRBV18 to TRBJ1-1, with D possibly being TRBD1 (5 bases). The CDR3 loop spans 16 amino acids. V lost 3 bases and J lost 2, with 16 bases in between. CDR1 KGHSH and CDR2 LQKENI come from the germline V gene. For the CDR3, the DNA is TGTGCCAGCTCACCCAGGTGGGCGGGACTTAACACTGAAGCTTTCTTT. Translating it yields CASSPRWAGLNTEAFF.

The chain links TRBV23-1 to TRBJ1-2, with no clear D. TRBV23-1 is assigned to the ORF class and has an uncertain function. This CDR3 comprises 17 residues. V lost 4 bases, J lost 6 bases, and 24 bases lay in between. The CDR3 region has the DNA TGCGCCAGCAGTCGAGAGGATATGGAAGAGGGCAGGAATGGCTACACCTTC. Its translation: CASSREDMEEGRNGYTF.